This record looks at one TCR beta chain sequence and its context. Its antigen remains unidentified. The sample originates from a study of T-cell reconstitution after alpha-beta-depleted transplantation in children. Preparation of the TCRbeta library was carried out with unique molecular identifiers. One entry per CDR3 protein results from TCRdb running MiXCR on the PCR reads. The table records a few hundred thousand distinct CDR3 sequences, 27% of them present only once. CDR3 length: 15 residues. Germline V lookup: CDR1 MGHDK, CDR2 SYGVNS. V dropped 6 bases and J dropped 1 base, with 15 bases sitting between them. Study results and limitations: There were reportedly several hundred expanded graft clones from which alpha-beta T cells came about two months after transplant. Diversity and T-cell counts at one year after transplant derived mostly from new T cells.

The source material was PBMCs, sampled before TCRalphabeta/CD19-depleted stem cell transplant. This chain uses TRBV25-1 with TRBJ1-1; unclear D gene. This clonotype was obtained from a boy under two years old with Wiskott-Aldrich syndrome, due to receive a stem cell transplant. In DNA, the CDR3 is TGTGCCAGCAGGAACCCGGGTTGGGCGAACACTGAAGCTTTCTTT. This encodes CASRNPGWANTEAFF.